This T cell receptor beta chain was identified during a study of blood T cell repertoires in COVID-19. This clone appeared a few times. Libraries were prepared by immunoSEQ multiplex PCR; TCRdb keeps only in-frame clonotypes and omits some of them. The data contain tens of thousands of clones, 78% of them singletons. Trimming took 4 bases from V and 5 from J, leaving 6 bases between them. CDR1 ENHRY and CDR2 SYGVKD come from the germline V gene. The CDR3 has 11 amino acids. Specimen: peripheral blood. The clonotype was recovered from a man between 65 and 85 years old with COVID-19, enrolled during active disease. The chain recombines TRBV10-3 with TRBJ2-7; D might be TRBD2 (5 bases). The CDR3: CAISGGDEQYF. CDR3 nucleotides: TGTGCCATCAGTGGGGGAGACGAGCAGTACTTC.